The rows below give T cell receptor beta chains drawn from one sample of a study of CD8+ T cells in alopecia areata. Profiled with immunoSEQ multiplex PCR; TCRdb holds only in-frame clones, not every one. The profile covers 90,000 to 120,000 clones, with roughly 55% appearing a single time and over 20% taken by the ten largest. Sequencing used NKG2D-low CD8+ T cells sorted from blood. Every receptor here comes from a human donor with alopecia areata. Both conserved end residues are trimmed from each CDR3.

>TRBV6-1|TRBJ2-7
ASEYAQASSYEQY
>TRBV9|TRBJ1-1
ASSVWGGMDTEAF
>TRBV7-9|TRBJ2-7
ASSPGLEQY
>TRBV19|TRBJ1-1
ASTGGAGEAF
>TRBV27|TRBJ2-7
ASSLSGSGYEQY
>TRBV29-1|TRBJ2-2
SVAGTAGELF
>TRBV2|TRBJ2-1
ASRAGQNLRNEQF
>TRBV13|TRBJ1-5
ASSLGTGGFSQPQH
>TRBV4-1|TRBJ1-1
ASSQVDPWDTEAF
>TRBV7-3|TRBJ2-3
ASSLFGTDTQY
>TRBV11-2|TRBJ2-7
ASSFRGGSSEQY
>TRBV9|TRBJ2-7
ASSGRGAQSYEQY
>TRBV27|TRBJ2-5
ASSPPPLAGAGETQY
>TRBV7-9|TRBJ1-5
ASSLGFEGAGQPQH
>TRBV15|TRBJ2-7
ATAAGGLADEQY
>TRBV11-2|TRBJ2-7
ASSLEFSGTLEQY
>TRBV29-1|TRBJ2-1
SAEGFAGGSYNEQF
>TRBV28|TRBJ2-3
ATIGGPDTQY
>TRBV5-6|TRBJ2-5
ASRSVEEETQY
>TRBV4-1|TRBJ1-4
ASSPGTGEEKLF
>TRBV27|TRBJ2-7
ASRGLYYEQY
>TRBV2|TRBJ2-1
ASSVGLGGRSVNEQF
>TRBV27|TRBJ2-1
ASSLGIYNEQF
>TRBV25-1|TRBJ2-7
ASSVSYEQY
>TRBV28|TRBJ2-3
ASSFTGVGTGTQY
>TRBV9|TRBJ2-1
ASSVAYSSYNEQF
>TRBV28|TRBJ2-3
ASSLPGGVKDTQY
>TRBV7-8|TRBJ2-4
ASSLEGLAKNIQY